The subject of this entry is one T cell receptor beta chain. The CDR3 has 13 residues. Germline V lookup: CDR1 MDHEN, CDR2 SYDVKM. V shed 3 bases and J shed 14 bases, with 17 bases lying between them. This sample is drawn from a study of neurological immune-mediated disorders. TCRdb reprocessed the 5' RACE reads with MiXCR, giving one entry per CDR3 protein. The sample comprises 75,000 to 95,000 distinct CDR3 sequences, approximately 17% of which are singletons, and 15% to 17% rests with the top ten. The chain has TRBV28 and TRBJ2-1; possible D gene TRBD1, 6 bases. This clonotype was obtained from a middle-aged woman in good health. Sequenced: PBMCs. DNA for the CDR3: TGTGCCAGCAGTTTCTCGGACAGTGTTTCTGAGTTCTTC. Translating gives CASSFSDSVSEFF.